This entry features one T cell receptor beta chain sequence. The specificity of this receptor is unknown. Per-base qualities were not stored, and no clone one base away is much larger. Library method: the immunoSEQ multiplex PCR assay. A mixture of 60 forward primers for TCR Vbeta segments and 13 reverse primers for TCR Jbeta segments was used in the multiplex PCR. The CDR3 region of rearranged TCR beta genes was amplified from genomic DNA with a multiplex PCR assay. Amplified TCR beta libraries were sequenced as 87-base-pair reads on the Illumina HiSeq System. Per the authors' processing: Across the 640 or so repertoires, a later analysis counted 78 million or so unique TCR beta chains, some 11 million of which were shared by at least two donors. A nearest-neighbor algorithm error-corrected the raw reads and collapsed the reads into unique sequences, merging closely related sequences to remove PCR and sequencing errors. To assign V, D and J gene segments, CDR3 sequences were aligned to IMGT reference sequences. For a sequence to be retained, a match of at least six nucleotides was required to both a V gene segment and a J gene segment. Rearrangements were called productive when the CDR3 lacked stop codons and stayed in frame with V and J; all others were non-productive. Following IMGT convention, CDR3 was defined as the stretch from the second conserved V-encoded cysteine to the conserved J-encoded phenylalanine. The earlier analysis of about 610 of the donors excluded sequences that lacked an unambiguous match to a single V gene segment. An earlier analysis of 550 to 650 of the donors classified V segments as functional when productive rearrangements were above 56.7% and as segregating when the standard deviation between donors was above 5%. A statistical classification framework was developed to diagnose cytomegalovirus status using the catalog of TCR beta chain sequences. V and J gene assignment, in a later analysis, came from comparing TCR nucleotide sequences with IMGT/GENE-DB human TR gene sequences. A later analysis assigned CDR3 sequences and most-parsimonious VDJ recombination scenarios with the TCRdist pipeline. In a later analysis, each TCR beta chain was defined by its CDR3 amino acid sequence together with its V-gene family, and reads lacking a unique V-gene family were excluded. To address suspected cross-contamination and a sequencing artifact, a later analysis removed 592 highly shared, low-generation-probability nucleotide sequences. For each public chain, a later analysis derived a clonal expansion index from normalized ranks of inferred template counts within each repertoire. Generation probabilities in a later analysis came from a VDJ recombination model fitted to out-of-frame rearrangements, and those results were checked against IGoR. Hypergeometric tests were used in a later analysis to score TCR-TCR, TCR-HLA and TCR-CMV co-occurrence, with a repertoire-size bias correction applied to the TCR pairs. False discovery rates were estimated in a later analysis by permuting HLA or CMV assignments 20 times. A later analysis grouped co-occurring TCRs with DBSCAN, adding TCRdist sequence similarity when clustering within HLA-allele-positive subsets. Co-occurrence clustering excluded repertoires with fewer than 30,000 or more than 120,000 public chains, plus five with anomalous nucleotide sharing. As stored in TCRdb, this immuneACCESS dataset retains in-frame rearrangements with V and J assigned. A fraction of the clones does not appear; measured against another copy, unresolved V genes explain less than half of the discrepancy, and the remainder lacks a known reason. The DNA gave D and trimming, while V, J and clone size come from that table. The sample table lists some 180,000 clones, approximately 80% of them with a count of one. Of the sample, roughly 1.4% is held by the ten largest clones.

The entry originates in a study of cytomegalovirus exposure and HLA in healthy donors (TCRdb year 2017). Turning to the overall study: In an earlier analysis of under 750 of the donors, about 260 Gb of sequence data and 117 million unique TCR beta sequences from roughly 190 million T cells were reported. An early release covering roughly 640 HLA-typed donors comprised about 300 gigabases of sequencing data and roughly 85 million unique TCR sequences. The genetic ancestry cluster associated with self-reported Caucasian donors included 80% to 90% of the approximately 400 genotyped donors. The study was designed to test whether signatures of past pathogen exposure could be identified by cataloging public T cell receptors. The study used immunosequencing to profile the T cell repertoires of more than 650 subjects and linked those repertoires to cytomegalovirus serostatus. In addition to the first cohort of roughly 700 subjects, a separate validation cohort of 130 or so different subjects was used. High-throughput TCR immunosequencing, statistical association of individual TCRs with disease status, and machine learning were combined to predict cytomegalovirus infection status. In a later analysis, previously published TCR beta repertoires from several hundred donors were re-analyzed and high-resolution HLA genotyping was added so that TCR occurrence patterns could be studied. Rather than using new phenotypic data, the later analysis identified candidate immune exposures from TCR beta sequences and from how often those sequences occurred across donors. An earlier analysis of a few hundred of the donors applied high-throughput TCR beta sequencing to assess whether each TCR beta V gene segment acted as functional or pseudogenic. Donor age, sex, ethnicity and CMV serostatus were compiled together with the repertoire data. In a later genetic analysis, genome-wide SNP genotypes for about 65% of the 666 donors were used, and that subset was treated as a discovery cohort. Every discovery cohort repertoire had been produced on one sequencing platform. Both class I and class II loci were covered by HLA typing, at four-digit resolution. Typing coverage differed by locus: A, B, C, DRB1 and DQB1 were typed in about 629-640 donors, DQA1 in approximately 520, DPA1 in 600 to 610, and DPB1 in 450 to 490. Because of strong linkage in the cohort, a handful of DR-DQ haplotypes were treated as single units for association and clustering. On average, roughly 240,000 unique TCR beta nucleotide sequences were sequenced per donor among some 420 genotyped donors of the cohort, with around 19% of those sequences being non-productive.

The cohort consisted of more than 650 healthy bone marrow donors. At the time of sampling, all cohort members were nominally healthy, though unrecorded immune exposures were likely present. The donor tested CMV seropositive, placing the donor among the roughly 270 seropositive members of the cohort. Every donor gave a peripheral blood sample, and the peripheral blood mononuclear cells from that sample were used for TCR beta sequencing. Genomic DNA was extracted from the blood cell samples with the Qiagen DNeasy Blood Extraction Kit. On the study overall, not on this receptor specifically: Linkage disequilibrium might explain the correlated functional status among segregating V segments, but an unknown experimental factor could not be excluded. The sequencing pipeline was judged likely to have produced a cluster of highly shared sequence variants as a technical artifact. This cohort had only TCR beta chains sequenced, and the lack of alpha or paired-chain data limited which features could be detected. The earlier analysis of some 540 of the donors excluded roughly 17 rarely observed V segments, including chromosome 9 orphons, because counts were too low. Compared with the roughly 720-donor mean, donors in an Asian-associated ancestry cluster had fewer N-insertions in productive TCRs, according to a later genetic analysis. In an earlier analysis of approximately 590 of the donors, most TCR beta V segments appeared in productive rearrangements about 90% or about 30% of the time, broadly matching IMGT annotations. A later analysis associated roughly 17,000 TCR beta sequences with specific HLA alleles at a false discovery rate of 0.05. When HLA alleles, especially DR and DQ, strongly co-occurred, TCR associations were difficult to assign to individual alleles. In a later analysis, several top co-occurrence clusters were reported to appear linked to parvovirus B19, influenza, CMV and Epstein-Barr virus. A further reported finding was that TCR beta sequences accurately predicted the HLA-A and HLA-B alleles for most subjects in the first cohort. CMV serostatus was the only immune exposure information available for the cohort. The study gave a list of more than 150 TCR beta chains associated with cytomegalovirus. Because HLA typing was missing for some donors at each locus, association tests included only the typed subset. A later analysis found that HLA-associated TCR beta chains were more clonally expanded and had lower generation probabilities than equally common non-associated chains. A later analysis found that TCR association rates varied across HLA loci, with DRB1 alleles showing the most associated TCRs and HLA-C alleles the fewest. The authors suggested that the approach could potentially be generalized to other disease states and immunological phenotypes. In a later analysis, most CMV-associated TCR beta chains were found to appear HLA-restricted, with HLA associations seemingly driven largely by CMV exposure. In both the original and validation cohorts, the classifier was reported to diagnose cytomegalovirus status with high specificity and sensitivity. Most TCR sequences were seen in very few donors, while some public TCRs were found in many individuals. In vitro tests confirmed that a few of the cytomegalovirus-associated TCR beta chains recognize cytomegalovirus antigens. A later genetic analysis associated a missense DCLRE1C variant with V-gene and J-gene trimming of TCR beta chains, and an independent cohort replicated the association. The 87-base-pair reads could not distinguish some IMGT-functional V segments, including TRBV6-2 and TRBV6-3, so those segments were excluded. Sequencing depth was assumed to be roughly uniform across donors in the presence/absence analyses, though that assumption may not hold.

Measured from the cysteine to the phenylalanine, the CDR3 is 13 residues long. The only DNA kept is the CDR3, 39 bases in frame from the first base. CDR1 and CDR2, per the germline V gene, are SQVTM and ANQGSEA. Ends trimmed: V by 4 bases, J by 2 bases; bases unmatched to a gene: 5. The chain is made from TRBV29-1 and TRBJ2-7, with 7 bases in between that match TRBD2. The sequencing sample was made of PBMCs. This TCR came from a girl aged 5-17 years in good health and CMV-seropositive. Here is the DNA: TGCAGCGTTGCGGGGGGACCAACCTACGAGCAGTACTTC. Protein translation: CSVAGGPTYEQYF.